This T cell receptor beta chain is drawn from a study of blood T cell repertoires in COVID-19 (dated by TCRdb to about 2020). Regarding the study in general: Samples covering the acute and convalescent phases of COVID-19 were provided by collaborators in the United States, Italy and Spain. The repertoires were made available in a free public database intended to serve as a resource for research on the immune response to SARS-CoV-2. Where available, HLA class I and class II types were taken from metadata supplied by the sample provider and were not determined by assay-based typing. Samples came from the ongoing ImmuneRACE study (first 160 participants) plus 1,254 subjects from 6 global collaborators. The dataset comprised deeply sampled blood TCRbeta repertoires from subjects exposed to, actively infected with, or recovered from COVID-19. A de-identified subject ID, COVID-19 status, age in years and sex were almost always included in the sample metadata. The material from the prospective study consisted of cDNA or gDNA derived from T cells, B-cell-depleted T cells, or PBMCs.

Paper-wide results and their limitations: How much clinical and demographic metadata was included differed by source and by participant, and the metadata was provided uncurated.

Concerning this clone itself: It has no known antigen specificity. Base-call qualities are not available, and no considerably larger clone is one nucleotide away.

In the prospective study, participants were about 18 to 100 years old, resided in about two dozen geographic areas of the United States, and were enrolled through a virtual design. To assign participants to cohorts, the prospective study relied on clinical history that participants themselves reported in a screening survey and a study questionnaire. ImmuneRACE Cohort 3 recovered participants were defined by two consecutive negative NP/OP PCR tests, healthcare professional clearance, or symptom resolution. Mobile phlebotomists in the prospective study collected whole blood, serum and a nasopharyngeal or oropharyngeal swab from every participant. Participants in the prospective study had the option to provide additional blood draws and questionnaires over a roughly two-month period. Before DNA extraction, blood samples from the prospective study were shipped at room temperature or frozen. TCRbeta CDR3 regions were amplified from genomic DNA by means of the immunoSEQ Assay, a bias-controlled multiplex PCR. On the authors' methods: The number of nucleated cells in each sample was estimated by amplification of reference gene primers within the assay. To quantify the absolute abundance of each unique TCRbeta CDR3 rearrangement, sequence reads were collapsed and filtered. For each sample, productive Simpson clonality was calculated as the square root of Simpson's diversity index across productive rearrangements. This is the immuneACCESS table as TCRdb keeps it, with only in-frame sequences that have V and J called. A part of the clones is gone; compared with another copy, unresolved V genes explain less than half, and the rest is unexplained. Clonal size and the V and J genes are those of that table, whereas D and trimming came from the DNA. In all, the sample holds about 160,000 clones, and roughly 90% of those were seen once. In total, the top ten clones hold less than 8% of the sample.

This TCR derives from a woman aged 45-60 years who had recovered from COVID-19. Sequencing input: PBMCs or T cells enriched from blood (not recorded which).

The bases read TGTGCCAGCAGCATCGACAGGGGAAGTGAAGCTTTCTTT. This yields the protein CASSIDRGSEAFF. The chain is assembled from TRBV7-9 and TRBJ1-1; 8 central nucleotides agree with TRBD1. Trimmed from V: 5 bases; trimmed from J: 7 bases; junction bases lacking a gene match: 6. Inclusive of the bounding cysteine and phenylalanine, the CDR3 is 13 residues long. CDR3 DNA is the only sequence kept; it has 39 bases, read in frame from the first base. Reading the germline V gene (reference sequence) gives CDR1 SEHNR and CDR2 FQNEAQ. With the rest looked up from the reference TRBV7-9 and TRBJ1-1 genes rather than sequenced, the full variable domain is DTGVSQNPRHKITKRGQNVTFRCDPISEHNRLYWYRQTLGQGPEFLTYFQNEAQLEKSRLLSDRFSAERPKGSFSTLEIQRTEQGDSAMYLCASSIDRGSEAFFGQGTRLTVV.